These T cell receptor beta chains were read from a single sample in a study of T-cell reconstitution after alpha-beta-depleted transplantation in children. TCRdb reprocessed the PCR reads with MiXCR, giving one entry per CDR3 protein. The repertoire includes hundreds of thousands of distinct CDR3 sequences, approximately 32% of them detected once, and around 2.4% sits in the top ten. Sequencing was performed on PBMCs from the stem cell graft donor, taken from the stem cell graft. The receptor source for this set is a human donor who donated a stem cell graft to a child with aplastic anemia. Both conserved end residues are part of each CDR3.

TRBV20-1	TRBJ1-6	CSASAAGVSPLHF
TRBV5-4	TRBJ2-1	CASIEQGIQNEQFF
TRBV12-3/TRBV12-4	TRBJ1-3	CASSPGVLSGNTIYF
TRBV11-1	TRBJ2-3	CASSPNPGLAGVADTQYF
TRBV30	TRBJ1-2	CAWSVQELKNYGYTF
TRBV5-5	TRBJ2-5	CASSLLLAETQYF
TRBV5-6	TRBJ2-7	CASSLEASNSNEQYF
TRBV6-1	TRBJ1-5	CASRARGNQPQHF
TRBV5-6	TRBJ2-1	CASSLVSSDYNEQFF
TRBV7-9	TRBJ2-7	CASTRQIPSYEQYF
TRBV19	TRBJ1-1	CASSYPGAGNTEAFF
TRBV28	TRBJ2-2	CASPGGGELFF
TRBV7-9	TRBJ2-7	CASSPGAGPYEQYF
TRBV6-5	TRBJ2-1	CASSSSGSGYEQFF
TRBV4-2	TRBJ2-2	CASSQATVNTGELFF
TRBV27	TRBJ2-1	CASEDAGGRNEQFF
TRBV30	TRBJ1-3	CAWVSREYGNTIYF
TRBV28	TRBJ2-7	CASSFTGTEKAGQYF
TRBV29-1	TRBJ1-4	CSAQGARGEKLFF
TRBV4-3	TRBJ1-4	CASSQHTPGGEKLFF
TRBV4-2	TRBJ1-1	CASSQVDSEAFF
TRBV6-1	TRBJ2-2	CASIGGITGELFF
TRBV7-2	TRBJ2-3	CASSGTADTQYF
TRBV7-8	TRBJ2-3	CASSLVVSRDTQYF
TRBV12-3/TRBV12-4	TRBJ1-2	CASGQTGNYGYTF
TRBV12-3/TRBV12-4	TRBJ1-2	CASSSPNRDGNYGYTF
TRBV5-8	TRBJ2-5	CASSARLAGEETQYF
TRBV12-3/TRBV12-4	TRBJ2-1	CASSLGPSGEQFF
TRBV27	TRBJ1-6	CASSLSRGESPLHF
TRBV7-8	TRBJ1-2	CASSLATGSSYGYTF
TRBV6-1	TRBJ2-1	CASTERALADLGSYNEQFF
TRBV27	TRBJ2-1	CASSLRASGTTYNEQFF
TRBV11-1	TRBJ2-1	CASSSGLAGGWGEQFF
TRBV6-1	TRBJ1-1	CASRRATNTEAFF
TRBV5-6	TRBJ2-5	CASSSFAIQETQYF
TRBV20-1	TRBJ2-3	CSARAGQGIADTQYF
TRBV6-5	TRBJ2-7	CASSWLDRGSEQYF